The 17 T cell receptor beta chains given below trace back to one sample, sequenced in a study of T cell repertoires in cytomegalovirus infection. TCRdb passed the reads through MiXCR, listing each CDR3 protein once. Of 200,000 to 300,000 distinct CDR3 sequences in the sample, approximately 13% were seen once. Sequencing was performed on PBMCs. The receptor set was obtained from a human donor in good health (CMV status not recorded). Some clones in this sample may be carry-over from other donors' samples.

This clonotype came up many times. The V and J genes are TRBV7-2 and TRBJ2-3; 15 nucleotides agree with TRBD2. V lost 5 bases to trimming and J lost 2 bases; unmatched junction nucleotides: 5. This CDR3 comprises 17 residues. Per germline, CDR1 SGHTA and CDR2 FQGNSA. CDR3 protein: CASSPRTSGRATDTQYF. The CDR3 DNA reads as TGTGCCAGCAGCCCCCGGACTAGCGGGAGGGCCACAGATACGCAGTATTTT.

V is TRBV24-1 and J is TRBJ2-2; D gene ambiguous. Germline V gives CDR1 KGHDR, CDR2 SFDVKD. V was clipped by 4 bases and J by 2 bases, with 10 bases between them. The CDR3 spans 15 residues. The CDR3 DNA follows: TGTGCCACCAGTGAAAAATTCCCTAACACCGGGGAGCTGTTTTTT. Its protein is CATSEKFPNTGELFF.

The chain combines TRBV28 with TRBJ2-7, with 9 bases identical to TRBD2. V lost 6 bases, J lost 0 bases, and 9 bases stayed unmatched. Per the germline V gene, CDR1 is MDHEN and CDR2 is SYDVKM. CDR3 size: 16 residues. DNA of the CDR3: TGTGCCAGCAGACCCGGGGGAGCGGGAGGCTCCTACGAGCAGTACTTC. Amino acids: CASRPGGAGGSYEQYF.

This clonotype was counted many times. V is TRBV7-8 and J is TRBJ1-5; D perhaps matches TRBD1 (5 bases). Germline V gene sequence: CDR1 SGHVS, CDR2 FQNEAQ. The CDR3 runs 15 residues. V was trimmed by 2 bases and J by 3 bases, leaving 11 bases between them. This chain's CDR3 is CASSLLGTLNQPQHF. The CDR3 DNA follows: TGTGCCAGCAGCTTACTTGGGACTCTCAATCAGCCCCAGCATTTT.

This clonotype has a count of ten or more. The CDR3 DNA sequence: TGTGCTAGTGGTTTGGTTAAAGGGCCAGAGACCCAGTACTTC. Translated, it gives CASGLVKGPETQYF. The chain couples TRBV12-5 to TRBJ2-5, with D uncertain. The V end was cut by 0 bases, the J end by 4 bases, with 9 bases between. Germline CDR1 is LGHNT and CDR2 is FRNRAP. The CDR3 covers 14 residues.

A single count supports this clonotype. The chain links TRBV5-8 to TRBJ2-2; D is uncertain. V lost 5 bases and J lost 5, with 10 bases in between. The CDR3 is 13 amino acids. Germline values: CDR1 SGHTS, CDR2 YDEGEE. CDR3 DNA sequence: TGTGCCAGCAGGCCCGGATTAACCGGGGAGCTGTTTTTT. Amino acid sequence: CASRPGLTGELFF. Full variable domain (rest looked up from reference TRBV5-8 and TRBJ2-2): EAGVTQSPTHLIKTRGQQATLRCSPISGHTSVYWYQQALGLGLQFLLWYDEGEERNRGNFPPRFSGRQFPNYSSELNVNALELEDSALYLCASRPGLTGELFFGEGSRLTVL.

This clonotype was recorded many times. The chain employs TRBV7-2 and TRBJ1-2; D is possibly TRBD1 (6 bases). Trimming pared 1 base from V and 8 bases from J, leaving 14 bases between. The germline V gene has CDR1 SGHTA and CDR2 FQGNSA. The CDR3 covers 14 residues. This CDR3 is CASSLVQGWEGYTF. CDR3 DNA: TGTGCCAGCAGCTTAGTACAGGGCTGGGAAGGCTACACCTTC.

The rearrangement joins TRBV20-1 to TRBJ2-7; 8 nucleotides line up with TRBD1. The CDR3 is 12 amino acids. CDR1 is DFQATT and CDR2 is SNEGSKA in the germline V gene (reference sequence). V gave up 6 bases and J gave up 5 bases; unmatched junction bases: 6. CDR3 DNA: TGCAGTGCAACGGACAGGGCCCACGAGCAGTACTTC. It codes for CSATDRAHEQYF.

This chain uses TRBV29-1 with TRBJ2-7, with TRBD1 matching 7 bases. The germline V gene encodes CDR1 SQVTM and CDR2 ANQGSEA. J was trimmed by 2 bases and V by 2 bases; bases with no gene match: 6. This CDR3 is 14 amino acids long. The CDR3, as DNA: TGCAGCGTTGAACGACAGGGCAGCACCTACGAGCAGTACTTC. Translated: CSVERQGSTYEQYF.

This clonotype was counted at least ten times. This chain joins TRBV7-3 and TRBJ2-3; weak D call: TRBD2 (6 bases). V dropped 5 bases and J dropped 2 bases, with 17 bases sitting between them. This CDR3 has 16 amino acids. CDR1 and CDR2 from the germline V gene are SGHTA and FQGTGA. The DNA of the CDR3 is TGTGCCAGCAGCCCGCTGGCGGGGCATGACACAGATACGCAGTATTTT. This encodes CASSPLAGHDTDTQYF.

CDR3: CASSFDSPYEQYF. The CDR3 DNA reads as TGTGCCAGCAGCTTTGATTCCCCGTACGAGCAGTACTTC. V gene TRBV7-9 combines with J gene TRBJ2-7; D not certain. Trimming removed 3 bases at V and 4 bases at J, with 10 bases between. The CDR3 loop spans 13 amino acids. Looked up from germline, CDR1 is SEHNR and CDR2 is FQNEAQ (reference sequence).

By sample share, this clonotype is medium-sized (0.01 to 0.1%). CDR3 protein: CAISEGLQGPAVDTQYF. The CDR3 coding sequence is TGTGCCATCAGTGAAGGCTTACAGGGCCCCGCGGTGGATACGCAGTATTTT. The chain joins TRBV10-3 to TRBJ2-3, with D possibly being TRBD1 (6 bases). Trimming shortened V by 3 bases and J by 6 bases, and 22 bases separated the two germline ends. The V gene's germline CDR1 is ENHRY and CDR2 SYGVKD. The CDR3 has 17 residues.

The J gene is TRBJ2-7, the V gene TRBV5-1, with 8 bases matching TRBD2. The V and J ends lost 0 bases and 4 bases, in that order; junction bases with no gene match: 6. This CDR3 is 15 amino acids long. CDR1 is SGHRS and CDR2 is YFSETQ in the germline V gene. The CDR3 DNA is TGCGCCAGCAGCTTGGGTCTAGCGGGTTTGTACGAGCAGTACTTC. Translated: CASSLGLAGLYEQYF.

This clonotype has ten or more counts. V is TRBV7-2 and J is TRBJ1-1; D not resolved. CDR1 SGHTA and CDR2 FQGNSA come from the germline V gene. The CDR3 totals 13 residues. The V gene lost 5 bases and the J gene lost 2 bases, with 9 bases spanning the gap. The CDR3 protein is CASSPITNTEAFF. DNA for the CDR3: TGTGCCAGCAGCCCTATCACAAACACTGAAGCTTTCTTT.

The V and J genes are TRBV20-1 and TRBJ2-5; no firm D call. The CDR3 is made up of 11 amino acids. Germline V gene lookup returns CDR1 DFQATT and CDR2 SNEGSKA (reference sequence). The germline V and J ends were trimmed by 6 bases and 2 bases, with 7 bases remaining between them. The CDR3 DNA follows: TGCAGTGCCCTCGGACAAGAGACCCAGTACTTC. Translation gives CSALGQETQYF.

This sequence joins TRBV6-2 or TRBV6-3 and TRBJ2-3; 14 nucleotides match TRBD2. The ends lost 4 bases at V and 3 bases at J; junction bases unmatched: 9. The CDR3 extends over 18 amino acids. Germline CDR1 MNHEY, CDR2 SVGEGT. DNA for the CDR3: TGTGCCAGCAGTTCCTCAAGACTAGCGGGGGGGAGTACAGATACGCAGTATTTT. This translates into CASSSSRLAGGSTDTQYF.

This chain joins TRBV20-1 and TRBJ1-4; possibly TRBD1 for D (5 bases). V dropped 0 bases and J dropped 7 bases, with 6 bases sitting between them. The germline CDR1 and CDR2 sequences are DFQATT and SNEGSKA (reference sequence). The CDR3 extends over 12 amino acids. This chain's CDR3 is CSARETGEKLFF. The CDR3 DNA is TGCAGTGCTAGAGAAACAGGTGAAAAACTGTTTTTT.